The entry that follows covers one TCR beta chain sequence. The data belong to a study of blood T cell repertoires in COVID-19. In the study overall: The cDNA or gDNA used as material had been derived from T cells, B-cell-depleted T cells, or PBMCs.

In the study's own analysis: Nucleated cell number was recorded as an estimate derived from reference gene primer amplification. Produced via immunoSEQ multiplex PCR; TCRdb's table is partial and in-frame only. V, J and clone size were drawn from that table, and D and trimming were deduced from the DNA. The profile covers 70,000 or so clones, with 86% appearing a single time and around 13% taken by the ten largest. The source of this sequence is a woman aged 55-69 years with acute or convalescent COVID-19. Material for sequencing was peripheral blood.

The CDR3: CASAPRGNQPQHF. Written as DNA, the CDR3 is TGTGCCAGCGCCCCACGGGGCAATCAGCCCCAGCATTTT. This chain joins TRBV6-5 and TRBJ1-5; the D is unclear. V lost 8 bases and J lost 2, with 10 bases in between. This CDR3 contains 13 residues. The germline gives CDR1 MNHEY, CDR2 SVGAGI.